These 14 T cell receptor beta chains were all obtained from the same sample, sequenced in a study of blood T cell repertoires in COVID-19. The table came from immunoSEQ multiplex PCR; TCRdb's copy has only in-frame clones and leaves some out. The top ten hold around 3.7% of the sample, which has about 290,000 clones, about 85% seen once. Sequences were obtained from peripheral blood. These receptor sequences come from a woman aged 45-65 years with active or convalescent COVID-19.

The CDR3 DNA reads TGTGCCAGTGCCCTCAGCGGGCGCTACAATGAGCAGTTCTTC. Translated: CASALSGRYNEQFF. This sequence joins TRBV6-5 and TRBJ2-1, with a weak D call TRBD2 (6 bases). Germline V gene lookup returns CDR1 MNHEY and CDR2 SVGAGI. Deletions cut 9 bases from V and 3 bases from J, with 15 bases between. The length of the CDR3 is 14 residues.

The chain combines TRBV2 with TRBJ2-7; maybe TRBD1 (5 bases). The CDR3 extends over 14 amino acids. The ends were cut back, 2 bases at V and 1 base at J, with 9 bases in the middle. Germline V gene lookup returns CDR1 SNHLY and CDR2 FYNNEI. The CDR3 region has the DNA TGTGCCAGCAGTGAATTTCAGGGTTCCTACGAGCAGTACTTC. Its translation is CASSEFQGSYEQYF. The full variable domain, in which reference TRBV2 and TRBJ2-7 provide the parts outside the CDR3, is EPEVTQTPSHQVTQMGQEVILRCVPISNHLYFYWYRQILGQKVEFLVSFYNNEISEKSEIFDDQFSVERPDGSNFTLKIRSTKLEDSAMYFCASSEFQGSYEQYFGPGTRLTVT.

The chain employs TRBV2 and TRBJ1-6; TRBD1 matches 7 bases. In germline, CDR1 is SNHLY, CDR2 FYNNEI. Trimming at V came to 5 bases and at J to 7 bases, leaving 2 bases not matched to a gene. The CDR3 loop spans 13 amino acids. CDR3 DNA: TGTGCCAGCAGTAAGGGACAGAATTCACCCCTCCACTTT. Protein product: CASSKGQNSPLHF.

The table lists this clone with a count of one. The identical CDR3 is also encoded by other nucleotide sequences in the sample. The chain links TRBV5-4 to TRBJ2-2; 10 nucleotides agree with TRBD2. Germline loops: CDR1 SGHNT, CDR2 YYREEE (reference sequence). The V segment lost 4 bases and the J segment 1 base; nucleotides outside the gene matches: 4. The CDR3 totals 16 residues. Written as DNA, the CDR3 is TGTGCCAGCAGCCCCAGGACTAGCGGGAACACCGGGGAGCTGTTTTTT. Translating it yields CASSPRTSGNTGELFF.

The V gene is TRBV10-3, the J gene TRBJ1-2, with TRBD1 as a possible D gene (6 bases). Germline V lookup: CDR1 ENHRY, CDR2 SYGVKD. This CDR3 contains 18 residues. V lost 4 bases and J lost 3, with 24 bases in between. CDR3 residues: CAISGQGQSSLGYYGYTF. The CDR3 region has the DNA TGTGCCATCAGTGGGCAAGGACAGTCCAGTTTGGGGTACTATGGCTACACCTTC.

The chain combines TRBV10-2 with TRBJ1-2; no clear D. CDR1 and CDR2 (germline): WSHSY, SAAADI. V lost 4 bases, J lost 4 bases, and 4 bases lay in between. This CDR3 is 11 amino acids long. DNA for the CDR3: TGCGCCAGCAGTGCGGGCTATGGCTACACCTTC. Translation gives CASSAGYGYTF.

The V call is TRBV4-1, the J call TRBJ2-7; D may be TRBD2 (5 bases). Germline V gene sequence: CDR1 MGHRA, CDR2 YSYEKL. The CDR3 sequence is 13 residues long. The V gene lost 5 bases and the J gene lost 5 bases, with 13 bases spanning the gap. Here the CDR3 DNA reads TGCGCCAGCAGCAATAGCGTTGGGGACGAGCAGTACTTC. This sequence encodes CASSNSVGDEQYF.

A word on this clone: The identical CDR3 is also encoded by other nucleotide sequences in the sample. This chain uses TRBV2 with TRBJ1-5, with D maybe TRBD1 (5 bases). CDR1 SNHLY and CDR2 FYNNEI come from the germline V gene. CDR3 length equals 14 residues. The V gene lost 0 bases and the J gene lost 4 bases, with 7 bases spanning the gap. CDR3 sequence (DNA): TGTGCCAGCAGTGAAGCAGGGGTGAATCAGCCCCAGCATTTT. It translates to CASSEAGVNQPQHF. Full variable domain (rest looked up from reference TRBV2 and TRBJ1-5): EPEVTQTPSHQVTQMGQEVILRCVPISNHLYFYWYRQILGQKVEFLVSFYNNEISEKSEIFDDQFSVERPDGSNFTLKIRSTKLEDSAMYFCASSEAGVNQPQHFGDGTRLSIL.

The CDR3 loop is CASSPRTTGGELFF. The CDR3 bases are TGTGCCAGCAGCCCCCGGACCACAGGCGGGGAGCTGTTTTTT. This chain joins TRBV7-2 and TRBJ2-2; D is possibly TRBD1 (5 bases). The CDR3 totals 14 residues. V lost 5 bases, J lost 7 bases, and 14 bases lay in between. Germline-derived CDR1 and CDR2 are SGHTA and FQGNSA.

This clone is a singleton in its sample. The V call is TRBV9, the J call TRBJ2-5; 15 bases match TRBD2. Germline V gene data show CDR1 as SGDLS and CDR2 as YYNGEE. The length of the CDR3 is 17 residues. Trimming cost V 4 bases and J 1 base; bases outside gene matches: 5. The CDR3 region has the DNA TGTGCCAGCAGCTGGGGACTAGCGGGAGGATCCCAAGAGACCCAGTACTTC. Protein: CASSWGLAGGSQETQYF.

This rearrangement joins TRBV4-1 to TRBJ2-1; TRBD2 matches at 12 bases. Germline V gene data show CDR1 as MGHRA and CDR2 as YSYEKL. Trimming took 5 bases from V and 8 from J; bases not matched to a gene: 10. The length of the CDR3 is 16 residues. For the CDR3, the DNA is TGCGCCAGCAGCTACCTAGCGGGAGGGGGGCTCGATGAGCAGTTCTTC. Its protein product is CASSYLAGGGLDEQFF.

This clone was seen only once. This rearrangement joins TRBV5-1 to TRBJ2-1, with 15 nucleotides matching TRBD2. V was clipped by 0 bases and J by 6 bases; unmatched bases: 7. The CDR3 runs 18 residues. Looked up from germline, CDR1 is SGHRS and CDR2 is YFSETQ. Here the CDR3 DNA reads TGCGCCAGCAGCTTGGTCCTTGGACTAGCGGGAGGGGGCAATGAGCAGTTCTTC. It codes for CASSLVLGLAGGGNEQFF.

V usage is TRBV5-1 and J usage is TRBJ2-2, with TRBD2 matching 15 bases. The trim removed 4 bases at V and 5 bases at J, leaving 6 bases unmatched. The length of the CDR3 is 17 residues. Germline CDR1 is SGHRS and CDR2 is YFSETQ. CDR3 coding DNA: TGCGCCAGCAGCCCGGGACTAGCGGGAGGTTTAACCGGGGAGCTGTTTTTT. It yields the protein CASSPGLAGGLTGELFF. Full variable domain (remainder filled in from reference TRBV5-1 and TRBJ2-2): KAGVTQTPRYLIKTRGQQVTLSCSPISGHRSVSWYQQTPGQGLQFLFEYFSETQRNKGNFPGRFSGRQFSNSRSEMNVSTLELGDSALYLCASSPGLAGGLTGELFFGEGSRLTVL.

This sequence joins TRBV4-2 and TRBJ2-3; 11 nucleotides line up with TRBD2. The CDR3 is 18 amino acids. Trimming cost V 1 base and J 1 base; bases outside gene matches: 7. Germline CDR1 reads LGHNA; CDR2 reads YNFKEQ. The CDR3 DNA follows: TGTGCCAGCAGCCAAGTACCTAGCGGGAGGTACGGCACAGATACGCAGTATTTT. Protein: CASSQVPSGRYGTDTQYF.